This T cell receptor beta chain derives from a study of T cell changes during pregnancy in multiple sclerosis. The assay was immunoSEQ multiplex PCR, and TCRdb's table has in-frame clones only and misses some. Of about 100,000 clones listed, 85% to 95% are singletons. V lost 6 bases and J lost 0, with 12 bases in between. This CDR3 has 15 amino acids. Germline values: CDR1 SGHAT, CDR2 FQNNGV. The chain has TRBV11-2 and TRBJ1-3; possible D gene TRBD1, 6 bases. The clonotype was recovered from a female donor with multiple sclerosis, enrolled in a pregnancy study. This specimen was peripheral blood, taken after pregnancy. CDR3 DNA: TGTGCCAGCAGTTACATCAGGGGCTCTGGAAACACCATATATTTT. It translates to CASSYIRGSGNTIYF.